This TCR beta chain originates from a study of cytomegalovirus exposure and HLA in healthy donors. Study-level background: The study placed about four fifths of its roughly 400 genotyped donors in the Caucasian-associated ancestry cluster. The study's findings and limits: Apart from CMV serostatus, no immune exposure information was available.

The CDR3 is 12 amino acids. CDR1 is MNHNS, CDR2 SASEGT, per germline. Trimming cost V 7 bases and J 1 base, with 8 bases left between them. The PCR used 60 Vbeta and 13 Jbeta primers. Only in-frame clones appear in the TCRdb table, and some are missing; sequencing was by immunoSEQ multiplex PCR. Of about 270,000 clones listed, around 66% are singletons. Points on this clone: Antigen specificity is unknown.

This clonotype was sampled from a female donor in good health and CMV-seronegative. What was sequenced was PBMCs. The J gene is TRBJ2-7, the V gene TRBV6-1; D is ambiguous. The CDR3 DNA follows: TGTGCCAGCAACTACGTTTCCTACGAGCAGTACTTC. This translates into CASNYVSYEQYF.